This TCR beta chain emerged from a study of blood T cell repertoires in COVID-19. This clone was observed a handful of times. CDR1 GTSNPN and CDR2 SVGIG come from the germline V gene (reference sequence). This CDR3 has 15 residues. V dropped 4 bases and J dropped 10; count of bases not matched to a gene: 16. Original processing methods: Estimates of nucleated cell counts were drawn from the amplification of reference gene primers. TCRdb keeps only in-frame clones here, not all; method: immunoSEQ multiplex PCR. The D gene and trimming were derived from the DNA, and the V and J assignments and clone size from that table. There are about 190,000 clones in the sample; around 86% occur only once, and 5.5% to 7.5% lies in the top ten.

Sequenced: peripheral blood. The rearrangement uses TRBV30 and TRBJ1-2, with TRBD1 identical over 9 bases. The clonotype was recovered from a man in his forties or fifties with acute or convalescent COVID-19. CDR3 nucleotides: TGTGCCTGGAATAACGAACGGACAGGGGCCGGAATCTACACCTTC. Amino acid sequence: CAWNNERTGAGIYTF.